This T cell receptor (beta chain) comes out of a study of blood T cell repertoires in COVID-19. Original processing notes: Amplifying reference gene primers gave estimates of nucleated cell counts. Profiling relied on immunoSEQ multiplex PCR, and the TCRdb table lists in-frame clones only, not all of them. V and J calls plus clone size are reproduced from that table; the DNA served to infer D and trimming. The sample gives 250,000 or so clones, approximately 85% of which show up once; 1.5% to 2% is in the top ten. CDR3 size: 14 residues. Trimming left V 6 bases short and J 1 base short, with 12 bases between. Germline CDR1 and CDR2: LNHNV and YYDKDF (reference sequence).

This TCR was recovered from a woman in her fifties or sixties who had recovered from COVID-19. The chain employs TRBV15 and TRBJ1-1, with D tentatively TRBD1 (5 bases). Sequencing used PBMCs or T cells enriched from blood (not recorded which). The CDR3 loop reads CATRPGGSNTEAFF. Written as DNA, the CDR3 is TGTGCCACCAGACCCGGGGGATCGAACACTGAAGCTTTCTTT. The whole variable domain, filled in from reference TRBV15 and TRBJ1-1, reads DAMVIQNPRYQVTQFGKPVTLSCSQTLNHNVMYWYQQKSSQAPKLLFHYYDKDFNNEADTPDNFQSRRPNTSFCFLDIRSPGLGDTAMYLCATRPGGSNTEAFFGQGTRLTVV.